Listed here are 13 T cell receptor beta chains from one sample, sequenced in a study of T cell changes during pregnancy in multiple sclerosis. Clones were sequenced by immunoSEQ multiplex PCR, and TCRdb holds only the in-frame ones, with some missing. The sample includes 59,000 or so clones, 80% to 95% of them seen just once. Specimen: peripheral blood, collected in the third trimester of pregnancy. These TCRs come from a female donor in good health, enrolled as a control in a pregnancy study.

This chain uses TRBV15 with TRBJ1-5; 7 bases map to TRBD1. Losses at the gene ends were 5 bases for V and 3 bases for J; bases not matched to a gene: 7. The germline CDR1 and CDR2 sequences are LNHNV and YYDKDF (reference sequence). The CDR3 sequence is 15 residues long. The CDR3 spells CATSGRQGVNQPQHF. CDR3 DNA sequence: TGTGCCACCAGCGGTCGACAGGGAGTCAATCAGCCCCAGCATTTT.

CDR3 in amino acids: CASSPWGQGATYEQYF. CDR3 DNA: TGTGCCAGCAGCCCCTGGGGACAGGGGGCGACCTACGAGCAGTACTTC. This chain links TRBV14 with TRBJ2-7, with 12 bases that match TRBD1. The CDR3 runs to 16 residues. Trimming at V came to 4 bases and at J to 2 bases, leaving 6 bases not matched to a gene. Germline-derived CDR1 and CDR2 are SGHDN and FVKESK. The full variable domain, completed using reference TRBV14 and TRBJ2-7, is EAGVTQFPSHSVIEKGQTVTLRCDPISGHDNLYWYRRVMGKEIKFLLHFVKESKQDESGMPNNRFLAERTGGTYSTLKVQPAELEDSGVYFCASSPWGQGATYEQYFGPGTRLTVT.

This clone was detected a few times. The rearrangement uses TRBV2 and TRBJ1-1; TRBD1 agrees at 9 bases. The CDR3 consists of 15 residues. From germline, CDR1 is SNHLY and CDR2 FYNNEI. V trimming: 5 bases; J trimming: 4 bases; junction bases outside the gene matches: 8. DNA of the CDR3: TGTGCCAGCAGTCCAATCGGGACAGGGCGCACTGAAGCTTTCTTT. It translates to CASSPIGTGRTEAFF. The full variable domain, completed using reference TRBV2 and TRBJ1-1, is EPEVTQTPSHQVTQMGQEVILRCVPISNHLYFYWYRQILGQKVEFLVSFYNNEISEKSEIFDDQFSVERPDGSNFTLKIRSTKLEDSAMYFCASSPIGTGRTEAFFGQGTRLTVV.

This clone was recorded only once. The rearrangement joins TRBV9 to TRBJ2-5, with a tentative D call TRBD1 (8 bases). The CDR3 consists of 15 residues. Germline V gene lookup returns CDR1 SGDLS and CDR2 YYNGEE. The V end lost 1 base, the J end lost 5 bases, and 15 bases lay between the germline ends. CDR3 sequence (DNA): TGTGCCAGCAGCGTACAGGGGGCCGGGAGGGAGACCCAGTACTTC. Its translation: CASSVQGAGRETQYF.

As regards this clone: This same CDR3 is encoded by further DNA sequences in the sample. The V gene is TRBV9, the J gene TRBJ2-2, with D possibly being TRBD1 (5 bases). The CDR3 contains 14 residues. Germline V gives CDR1 SGDLS, CDR2 YYNGEE. The V gene lost 2 bases and the J gene lost 2 bases, with 7 bases spanning the gap. The CDR3: CASSVDSNTGELFF. The CDR3 DNA sequence: TGTGCCAGCAGCGTTGACAGTAACACCGGGGAGCTGTTTTTT.

In this sample, this clone turned up once. The rearrangement uses TRBV12-2 and TRBJ1-2; no check of the table's D call, TRBD1, against the DNA was made. TRBV12-2 is a recognized pseudogene. The CDR3 has 13 residues. CDR3 bases: TGTGCAAGTACACCGGACAGGCTCTATGGCTACACCTTC. It translates to CASTPDRLYGYTF.

This sequence joins TRBV18 and TRBJ2-3; 7 bases match TRBD2. With 3 bases clipped from V and 0 bases from J, the junction kept 0 bases outside the gene matches. This CDR3 is built from 14 residues. CDR1 and CDR2 (germline): KGHSH, LQKENI. In DNA form, the CDR3 reads TGTGCCAGCTCACCTAGCGGGAGCACAGATACGCAGTATTTT. It specifies CASSPSGSTDTQYF.

This chain's CDR3 is CAISESGVLFGDTQYF. The CDR3 DNA sequence: TGTGCCATCAGTGAGTCCGGGGTCCTATTTGGCGATACGCAGTATTTT. The genes are TRBV10-3 and TRBJ2-3; D may be TRBD2 (5 bases). The CDR3 spans 16 residues. The germline CDR1 and CDR2 sequences are ENHRY and SYGVKD. Trimming shortened V by 0 bases and J by 6 bases, and 16 bases separated the two germline ends.

The J gene is TRBJ2-2, the V gene TRBV11-2; 8 bases match TRBD2. CDR1 and CDR2 from the germline V gene are SGHAT and FQNNGV. Germline trimming cut 5 bases from V and 7 bases from J; bases unmatched to any gene: 12. The CDR3 contains 16 residues. This CDR3 reads CASSLREGPRGGELFF. For the CDR3, the DNA is TGTGCCAGCAGCCTTCGGGAGGGCCCTCGAGGCGGGGAGCTGTTTTTT. The variable domain in full, completed from reference TRBV11-2 and TRBJ2-2, reads EAGVAQSPRYKIIEKRQSVAFWCNPISGHATLYWYQQILGQGPKLLIQFQNNGVVDDSQLPKDRFSAERLKGVDSTLKIQPAKLEDSAVYLCASSLREGPRGGELFFGEGSRLTVL.

The chain carries TRBV6-5 and TRBJ1-1, with D uncertain. Per germline, CDR1 MNHEY and CDR2 SVGAGI. The CDR3 consists of 15 residues. Trimming took off 2 bases at V and 2 bases at J, with 12 bases between the two ends. The CDR3 nucleotides are TGTGCCAGCAGTTACGCCCATAGCCTTAACACTGAAGCTTTCTTT. Its translation is CASSYAHSLNTEAFF.

The V gene is TRBV28, the J gene TRBJ2-7; TRBD1 aligns across 8 bases. Losses at the gene ends were 5 bases for V and 2 bases for J; bases not matched to a gene: 5. CDR1 is MDHEN and CDR2 is SYDVKM in the germline V gene. This CDR3 is 14 amino acids long. CDR3 nucleotide sequence: TGTGCCAGCAGTCCACAGGGGGGCCCCTACGAGCAGTACTTC. Amino acids: CASSPQGGPYEQYF.

V is TRBV4-2 and J is TRBJ2-7; a possible D gene is TRBD1 (6 bases). The V gene's germline CDR1 is LGHNA and CDR2 YNFKEQ. The CDR3 covers 15 residues. Trimming removed 4 bases at V and 0 bases at J, with 13 bases between. The CDR3 region has the DNA TGTGCCAGCAGCCCCCTTTTGACAGGCTCCTACGAGCAGTACTTC. Translation gives CASSPLLTGSYEQYF.

This clone was recorded only once. The chain has TRBV18 and TRBJ2-6, with 7 bases identical to TRBD2. This CDR3 comprises 15 residues. V lost 3 bases and J lost 2; bases outside the gene matches: 1. Germline CDR1 reads KGHSH; CDR2 reads LQKENI. The CDR3 is CASSPGGAGANVLTF. The CDR3 bases are TGTGCCAGCTCACCGGGGGGGGCTGGGGCCAACGTCCTGACTTTC.